This T cell receptor beta chain was recovered during a study of blood T cell dynamics during melanoma immunotherapy. The sample's time point: week 3, after first cycle of checkpoint inhibitor. Measured with immunoSEQ multiplex PCR; TCRdb has only the in-frame clones, and not every one. The data show 25,000 to 30,000 clones, approximately 88% seen once. This clonotype was obtained from a human donor with melanoma. The source was blood, collected from a patient treated with checkpoint blockade.

CDR3 amino acids: CASSEELWNPPEAFF. The CDR3, as DNA: TGTGCCAGCAGTGAAGAGCTATGGAATCCGCCCGAGGCTTTCTTT. This chain joins TRBV2 and TRBJ1-1; D is ambiguous. V shed 1 base and J shed 11 bases, with 20 bases lying between them. The CDR3 length is 15 residues. The germline V gene has CDR1 SNHLY and CDR2 FYNNEI. Full variable domain (remainder filled in from reference TRBV2 and TRBJ1-1): EPEVTQTPSHQVTQMGQEVILRCVPISNHLYFYWYRQILGQKVEFLVSFYNNEISEKSEIFDDQFSVERPDGSNFTLKIRSTKLEDSAMYFCASSEELWNPPEAFFGQGTRLTVV.